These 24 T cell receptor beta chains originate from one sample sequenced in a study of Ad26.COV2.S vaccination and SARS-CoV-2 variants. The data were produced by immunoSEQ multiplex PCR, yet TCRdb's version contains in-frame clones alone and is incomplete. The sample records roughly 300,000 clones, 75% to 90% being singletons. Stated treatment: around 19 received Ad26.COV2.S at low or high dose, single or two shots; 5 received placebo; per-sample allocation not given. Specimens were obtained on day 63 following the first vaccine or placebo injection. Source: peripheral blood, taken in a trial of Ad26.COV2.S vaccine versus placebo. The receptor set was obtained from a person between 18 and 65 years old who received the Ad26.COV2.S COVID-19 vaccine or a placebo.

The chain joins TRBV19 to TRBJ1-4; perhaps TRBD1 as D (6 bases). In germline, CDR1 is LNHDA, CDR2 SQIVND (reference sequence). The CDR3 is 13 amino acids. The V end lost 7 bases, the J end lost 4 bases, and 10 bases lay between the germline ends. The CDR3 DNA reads TGTGCCAGTAAAGGGGGGAGTAATGAAAAACTGTTTTTT. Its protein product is CASKGGSNEKLFF.

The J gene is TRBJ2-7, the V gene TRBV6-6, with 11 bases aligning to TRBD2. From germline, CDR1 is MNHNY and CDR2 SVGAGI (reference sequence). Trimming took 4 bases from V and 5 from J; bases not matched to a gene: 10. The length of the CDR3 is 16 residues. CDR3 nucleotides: TGTGCCAGCAGTTCCCGACTAGCGGGAAATATCCACGAGCAGTACTTC. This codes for CASSSRLAGNIHEQYF.

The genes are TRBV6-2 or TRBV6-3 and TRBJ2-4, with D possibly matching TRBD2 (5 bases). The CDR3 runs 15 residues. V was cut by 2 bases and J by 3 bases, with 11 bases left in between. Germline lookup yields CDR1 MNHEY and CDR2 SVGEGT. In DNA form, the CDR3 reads TGTGCCAGCAGTTACCCGCCCCGGGACAAAAACATTCAGTACTTC. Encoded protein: CASSYPPRDKNIQYF.

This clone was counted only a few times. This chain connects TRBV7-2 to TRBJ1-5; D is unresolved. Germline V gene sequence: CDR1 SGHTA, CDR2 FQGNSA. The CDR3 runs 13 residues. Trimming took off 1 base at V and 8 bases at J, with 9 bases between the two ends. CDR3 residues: CASSLGLWEPQHF. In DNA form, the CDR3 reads TGTGCCAGCAGCTTAGGGCTGTGGGAGCCCCAGCATTTT.

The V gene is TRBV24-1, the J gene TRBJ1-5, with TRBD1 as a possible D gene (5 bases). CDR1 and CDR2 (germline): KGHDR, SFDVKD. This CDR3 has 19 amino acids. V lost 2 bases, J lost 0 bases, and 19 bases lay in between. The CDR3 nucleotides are TGTGCCACCAGTGATTCGCCAGGCCCCCAGGGTCTTAGCAATCAGCCCCAGCATTTT. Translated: CATSDSPGPQGLSNQPQHF.

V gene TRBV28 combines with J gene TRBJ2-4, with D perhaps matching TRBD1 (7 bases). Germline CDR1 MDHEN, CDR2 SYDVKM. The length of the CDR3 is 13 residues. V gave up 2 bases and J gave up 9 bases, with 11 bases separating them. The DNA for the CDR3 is TGTGCCAGCAGTTTAAACCAGGGGGGCATTCAGTACTTC. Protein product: CASSLNQGGIQYF.

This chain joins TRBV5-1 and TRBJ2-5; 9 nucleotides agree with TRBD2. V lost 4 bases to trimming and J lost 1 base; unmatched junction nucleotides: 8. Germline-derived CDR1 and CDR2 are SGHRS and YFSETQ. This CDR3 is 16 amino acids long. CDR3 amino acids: CASSPGAGGLQETQYF. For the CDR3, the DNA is TGCGCCAGCAGCCCCGGAGCGGGGGGCCTCCAAGAGACCCAGTACTTC.

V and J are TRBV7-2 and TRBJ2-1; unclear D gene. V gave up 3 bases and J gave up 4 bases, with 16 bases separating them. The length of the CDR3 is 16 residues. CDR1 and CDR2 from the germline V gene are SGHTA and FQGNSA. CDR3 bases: TGTGCCAGCAGCTTTTCTTTAGGTTTGGGTTACAATGAGCAGTTCTTC. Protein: CASSFSLGLGYNEQFF.

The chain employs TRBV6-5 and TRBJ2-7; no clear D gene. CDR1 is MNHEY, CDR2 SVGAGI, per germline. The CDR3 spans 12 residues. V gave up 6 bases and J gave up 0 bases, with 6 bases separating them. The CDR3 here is CASRTVSYEQYF. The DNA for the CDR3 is TGTGCCAGCAGGACCGTCTCCTACGAGCAGTACTTC.

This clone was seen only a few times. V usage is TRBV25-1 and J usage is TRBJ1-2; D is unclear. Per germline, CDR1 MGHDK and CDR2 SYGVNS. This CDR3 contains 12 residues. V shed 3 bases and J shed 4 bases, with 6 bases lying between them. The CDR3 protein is CASSEGSYGYTF. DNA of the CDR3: TGTGCCAGCAGTGAGGGCAGCTATGGCTACACCTTC.

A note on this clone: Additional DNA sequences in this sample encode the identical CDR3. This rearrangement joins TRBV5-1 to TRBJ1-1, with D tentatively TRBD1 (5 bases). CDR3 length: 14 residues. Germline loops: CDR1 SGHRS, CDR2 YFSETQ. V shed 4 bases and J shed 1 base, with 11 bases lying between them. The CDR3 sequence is CASSPGTGNTEAFF. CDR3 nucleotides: TGCGCCAGCAGCCCTGGGACGGGGAACACTGAAGCTTTCTTT.

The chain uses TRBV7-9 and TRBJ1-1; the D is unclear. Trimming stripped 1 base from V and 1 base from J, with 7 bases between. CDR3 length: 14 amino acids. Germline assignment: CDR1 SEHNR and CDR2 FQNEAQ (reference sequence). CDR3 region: CASSLVAGNTEAFF. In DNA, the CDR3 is TGTGCCAGCAGCTTAGTCGCTGGGAACACTGAAGCTTTCTTT. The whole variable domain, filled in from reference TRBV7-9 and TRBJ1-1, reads DTGVSQNPRHKITKRGQNVTFRCDPISEHNRLYWYRQTLGQGPEFLTYFQNEAQLEKSRLLSDRFSAERPKGSFSTLEIQRTEQGDSAMYLCASSLVAGNTEAFFGQGTRLTVV.

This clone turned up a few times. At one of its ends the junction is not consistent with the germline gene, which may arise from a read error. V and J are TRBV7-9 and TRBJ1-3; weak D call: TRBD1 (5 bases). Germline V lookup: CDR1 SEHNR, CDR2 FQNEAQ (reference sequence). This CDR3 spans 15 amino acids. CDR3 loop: CASSLARGGGITIYF. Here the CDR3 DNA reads TGTGCCAGCAGCTTAGCGCGGGGCGGAGGAATCACCATATATTTT.

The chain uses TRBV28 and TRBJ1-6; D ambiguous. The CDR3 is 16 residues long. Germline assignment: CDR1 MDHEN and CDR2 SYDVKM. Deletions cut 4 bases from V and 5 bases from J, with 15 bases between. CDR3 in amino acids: CASSSQASPNNSPLHF. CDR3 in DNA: TGTGCCAGCAGTTCTCAGGCGTCGCCTAATAATTCACCCCTCCACTTT.

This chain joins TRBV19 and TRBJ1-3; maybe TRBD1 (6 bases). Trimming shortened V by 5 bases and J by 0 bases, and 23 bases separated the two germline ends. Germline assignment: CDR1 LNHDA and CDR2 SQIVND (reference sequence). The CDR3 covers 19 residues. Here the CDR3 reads CASSQSPGRTAFSGNTIYF. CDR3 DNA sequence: TGTGCCAGTAGTCAGAGCCCTGGTCGGACAGCTTTCTCTGGAAACACCATATATTTT.

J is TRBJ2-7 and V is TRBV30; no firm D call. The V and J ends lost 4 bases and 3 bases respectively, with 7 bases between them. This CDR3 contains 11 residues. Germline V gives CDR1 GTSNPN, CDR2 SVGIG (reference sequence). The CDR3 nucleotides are TGTGCCTGGATACGGAACTACGAGCAGTACTTC. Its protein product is CAWIRNYEQYF.

CDR3 residues: CASSVTWGPTEAFF. DNA for the CDR3: TGTGCCAGCAGCGTCACCTGGGGGCCCACTGAAGCTTTCTTT. This chain links TRBV5-4 with TRBJ1-1; D is perhaps TRBD1 (6 bases). Germline CDR1 and CDR2: SGHNT and YYREEE (reference sequence). The CDR3 length is 14 residues. V was clipped by 4 bases and J by 4 bases, with 14 bases between them. The full variable domain, its missing parts supplied by reference TRBV5-4 and TRBJ1-1, is ETGVTQSPTHLIKTRGQQVTLRCSSQSGHNTVSWYQQALGQGPQFIFQYYREEENGRGNFPPRFSGLQFPNYSSELNVNALELDDSALYLCASSVTWGPTEAFFGQGTRLTVV.

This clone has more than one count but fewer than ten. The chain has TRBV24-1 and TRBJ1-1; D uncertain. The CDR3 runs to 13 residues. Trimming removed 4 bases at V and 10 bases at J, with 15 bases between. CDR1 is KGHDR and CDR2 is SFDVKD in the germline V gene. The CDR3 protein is CATSESGPRGAFF. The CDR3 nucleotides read TGTGCCACCAGTGAATCCGGACCTCGGGGAGCTTTCTTT.

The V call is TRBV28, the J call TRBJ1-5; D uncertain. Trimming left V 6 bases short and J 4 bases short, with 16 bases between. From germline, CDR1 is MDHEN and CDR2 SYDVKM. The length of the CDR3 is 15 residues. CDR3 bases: TGTGCCAGCAGGGTTCGCGGTGGGCTGAATCAGCCCCAGCATTTT. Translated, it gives CASRVRGGLNQPQHF.

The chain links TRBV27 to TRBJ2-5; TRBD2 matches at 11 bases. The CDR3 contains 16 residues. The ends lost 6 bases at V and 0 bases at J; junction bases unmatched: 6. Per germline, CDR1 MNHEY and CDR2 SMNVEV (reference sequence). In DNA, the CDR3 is TGTGCCAGCAGACGACTAGCGGGACCGTACCAAGAGACCCAGTACTTC. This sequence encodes CASRRLAGPYQETQYF.

CDR3 DNA sequence: TGTGCCAGTAGTATGAGGACAGGGGATAATGAAAAACTGTTTTTT. Amino acids: CASSMRTGDNEKLFF. The J gene is TRBJ1-4, the V gene TRBV19; TRBD1 aligns across 9 bases. V dropped 3 bases and J dropped 4; count of bases not matched to a gene: 3. The CDR3 has 15 amino acids. Per the germline V gene, CDR1 is LNHDA and CDR2 is SQIVND (reference sequence).

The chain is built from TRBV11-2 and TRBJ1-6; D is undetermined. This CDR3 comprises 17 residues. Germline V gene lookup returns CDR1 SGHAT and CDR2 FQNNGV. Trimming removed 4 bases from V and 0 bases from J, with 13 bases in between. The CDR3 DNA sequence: TGTGCCAGCAGCTCCGCAGTTACAAGCTCCTATAATTCACCCCTCCACTTT. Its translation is CASSSAVTSSYNSPLHF.

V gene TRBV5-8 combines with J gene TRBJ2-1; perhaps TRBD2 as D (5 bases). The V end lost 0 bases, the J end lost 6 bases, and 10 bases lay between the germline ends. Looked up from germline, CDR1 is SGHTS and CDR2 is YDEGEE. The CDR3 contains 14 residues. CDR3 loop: CASSLGPTSNEQFF. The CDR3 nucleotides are TGTGCCAGCAGCTTGGGGCCTACTAGCAATGAGCAGTTCTTC.

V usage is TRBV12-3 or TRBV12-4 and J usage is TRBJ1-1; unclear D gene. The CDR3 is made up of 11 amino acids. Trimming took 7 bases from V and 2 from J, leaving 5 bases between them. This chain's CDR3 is CASTRNTEAFF. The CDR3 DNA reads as TGTGCCAGCACCAGAAACACTGAAGCTTTCTTT.